Included here is one T cell receptor (beta chain) sequence, with context. Antigen: not known. The sample comes from a study of Ad26.COV2.S vaccination and SARS-CoV-2 variants. Study-level points and caveats: Greater spike-specific TCR breadth was seen in vaccine recipients than in placebo recipients.

Described treatment: 15 to 20 received Ad26.COV2.S at low or high dose, single or two shots; about five received placebo; per-sample allocation not given. Sampling was performed 63 days after the first vaccine or placebo injection. Clones were read by immunoSEQ multiplex PCR, and TCRdb kept only the in-frame ones, dropping some. The profile shows about 350,000 clones, about 85% of them singletons. The CDR3 covers 15 residues. Trimming shortened V by 3 bases and J by 5 bases, and 13 bases separated the two germline ends. Germline CDR1 is LNHDA and CDR2 is SQIVND (reference sequence). The clonotype originates from a person between 18 and 59 years old who received the Ad26.COV2.S COVID-19 vaccine or a placebo. This material consisted of peripheral blood, taken in a trial of Ad26.COV2.S vaccine versus placebo. V gene TRBV19 combines with J gene TRBJ2-2, with D perhaps matching TRBD1 (6 bases). The CDR3: CASSMSRGWTGELFF. The CDR3 coding sequence is TGTGCCAGTAGTATGTCCAGGGGTTGGACCGGGGAGCTGTTTTTT.